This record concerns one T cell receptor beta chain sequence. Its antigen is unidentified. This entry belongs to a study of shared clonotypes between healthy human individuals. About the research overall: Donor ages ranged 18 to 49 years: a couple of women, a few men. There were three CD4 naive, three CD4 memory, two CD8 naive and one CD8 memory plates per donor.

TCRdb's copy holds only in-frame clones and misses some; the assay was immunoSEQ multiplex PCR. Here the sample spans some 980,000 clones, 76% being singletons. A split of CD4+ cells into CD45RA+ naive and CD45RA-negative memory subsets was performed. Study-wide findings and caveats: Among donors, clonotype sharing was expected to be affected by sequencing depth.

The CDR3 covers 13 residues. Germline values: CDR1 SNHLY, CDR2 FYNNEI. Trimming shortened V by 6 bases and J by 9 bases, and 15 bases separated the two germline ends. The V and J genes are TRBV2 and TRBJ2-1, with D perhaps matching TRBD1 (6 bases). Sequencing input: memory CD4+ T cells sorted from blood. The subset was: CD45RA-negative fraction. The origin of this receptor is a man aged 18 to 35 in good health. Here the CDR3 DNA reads TGTGCCAGCAGGGTTGGGGGCTTGGGTGAGCAGTTCTTC. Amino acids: CASRVGGLGEQFF.